The T cell receptor beta chain described here comes from a study of brain T cells in children with intractable seizures. Profiled with immunoSEQ multiplex PCR; TCRdb holds only in-frame clones, not every one. The table lists about 340,000 clones, over 90% of them singletons, with under 7% in the top ten. Time point noted: blood from clinic visit 5 months post-surgery; TSC patient then seizure free. The specimen was peripheral blood, collected 5 to 6 months after surgery. This TCR was sampled from a boy under three years old with tuberous sclerosis and intractable seizures.

CDR3 nucleotides: TGTGCCTGGAGTGGGCCCACAGGGACTGAAGCTTTCTTT. It translates to CAWSGPTGTEAFF. The gene calls are TRBV30 and TRBJ1-1, with D tentatively TRBD1 (6 bases). V lost 1 base, J lost 5 bases, and 11 bases lay in between. CDR3 length: 13 residues. The germline CDR1 and CDR2 sequences are GTSNPN and SVGIG (reference sequence).